This T cell receptor (beta chain) was retrieved from a study of shared clonotypes between healthy human individuals. The assay was immunoSEQ multiplex PCR, and TCRdb's table has in-frame clones only and misses some. The sample has about 2 million clones, over 85% seen once. Naivety among CD8 cells was defined by CD45RO negativity and positive CCR7 selection, thereby excluding terminally differentiated effector memory CD45RA+ cells. The CDR3 contains 14 residues. Trimming took off 4 bases at V and 0 bases at J, with 10 bases between the two ends. Germline V gene sequence: CDR1 MDHEN, CDR2 SYDVKM. Study-level results: Sharing of clonotypes among donors was expected to vary with sequencing depth. Among the subsets, naive ones generally showed larger estimated richness than memory ones.

In regard to this clone: Its specificity is unknown.

The rearrangement joins TRBV28 to TRBJ2-7, with D unresolved. This sequence originates from a man between 18 and 35 years old in good health. The sequencing input was naive CD8+ T cells sorted from blood. The CDR3 spells CASSYEDGSYEQYF. The CDR3 nucleotides read TGTGCCAGCAGTTACGAGGACGGCTCCTACGAGCAGTACTTC.